The 9 T cell receptor beta chains below were found in one sample sequenced in a study of blood T cell repertoires in COVID-19. The assay was immunoSEQ multiplex PCR, and TCRdb's table has in-frame clones only and misses some. This repertoire shows approximately 380,000 clones, just over 90% found once; its top ten account for roughly 0.9%. Sequencing was carried out using PBMCs or T cells enriched from blood (not recorded which). The receptor source for this set is a middle-aged woman who had been exposed to COVID-19.

V gene TRBV3-1 (or the pseudogene TRBV3-2) combines with J gene TRBJ2-7; TRBD1 aligns across 8 bases. Trimming took 3 bases from V and 6 from J; bases not matched to a gene: 13. The CDR3 runs 16 residues. Germline V gene data show CDR1 as LGHDT and CDR2 as YNNKEL (reference sequence). CDR3 in amino acids: CASSHSLADRGGEQYF. CDR3 DNA sequence: TGTGCCAGCAGCCACTCACTAGCAGACAGGGGTGGCGAGCAGTACTTC.

V gene TRBV3-1 (or the pseudogene TRBV3-2) combines with J gene TRBJ1-6; D call uncertain. The CDR3 loop spans 18 amino acids. With 0 bases removed from V and 3 bases from J, the gap between germline ends came to 15 bases. Germline V gives CDR1 LGHDT, CDR2 YNNKEL (reference sequence). Written as DNA, the CDR3 is TGTGCCAGCAGCCAAGATCCCTCGGCCAGAGGCTATAATTCACCCCTCCACTTT. This translates into CASSQDPSARGYNSPLHF.

The rearrangement joins TRBV5-6 to TRBJ1-6; 9 positions agree with TRBD1. Germline V gives CDR1 SGHDT, CDR2 YYEEEE. This CDR3 is built from 16 residues. After removal of 2 bases from V and 6 bases from J, the junction contained 6 bases not matched to a gene. The CDR3 region has the DNA TGTGCCAGCAGCTTAGGGACAGGGACTTTTAATTCACCCCTCCACTTT. Its translation is CASSLGTGTFNSPLHF.

This chain uses TRBV3-1 (or the pseudogene TRBV3-2) with TRBJ2-1; 7 nucleotides match TRBD2. The length of the CDR3 is 16 residues. Per germline, CDR1 LGHDT and CDR2 YNNKEL (reference sequence). V lost 1 base to trimming and J lost 8 bases; unmatched junction nucleotides: 11. The CDR3 bases are TGTGCCAGCAGCCAAGTACGGGAGGCACGCTGGGATGAGCAGTTCTTC. Protein: CASSQVREARWDEQFF.

This chain connects TRBV14 to TRBJ1-1; no clear D gene. Looked up from germline, CDR1 is SGHDN and CDR2 is FVKESK. V dropped 2 bases and J dropped 1 base, with 11 bases sitting between them. The CDR3 is made up of 15 amino acids. The CDR3 reads CASSQPLRPNTEAFF. The CDR3 DNA is TGTGCCAGCAGCCAACCCCTGAGGCCGAACACTGAAGCTTTCTTT. Full variable domain (rest looked up from reference TRBV14 and TRBJ1-1): EAGVTQFPSHSVIEKGQTVTLRCDPISGHDNLYWYRRVMGKEIKFLLHFVKESKQDESGMPNNRFLAERTGGTYSTLKVQPAELEDSGVYFCASSQPLRPNTEAFFGQGTRLTVV.

The gene calls are TRBV6-5 and TRBJ2-7; TRBD1 might be the D (6 bases). With 5 bases removed from V and 7 bases from J, the gap between germline ends came to 18 bases. The CDR3 covers 14 residues. Germline V gene lookup returns CDR1 MNHEY and CDR2 SVGAGI. CDR3 in DNA: TGTGCCAGCAGTACCCCGGGACGGCAGGGGGAGCAGTACTTC. Translated, it gives CASSTPGRQGEQYF.

The chain links TRBV6-2 or TRBV6-3 to TRBJ2-1; 7 nucleotides match TRBD2. V lost 2 bases and J lost 3; bases outside the gene matches: 4. CDR3 size: 15 residues. CDR1 is MNHEY, CDR2 SVGEGT, per germline. The CDR3 nucleotides read TGTGCCAGCAGTTACGGTACTAGCGACTACAATGAGCAGTTCTTC. Translated, it gives CASSYGTSDYNEQFF.

The chain recombines TRBV29-1 with TRBJ1-1; no definite D call. CDR3 length: 14 amino acids. Trimming removed 4 bases from V and 3 bases from J, with 15 bases in between. The germline gives CDR1 SQVTM, CDR2 ANQGSEA. The CDR3 loop is CSVGFGGSDTEAFF. CDR3 nucleotides: TGCAGCGTTGGGTTCGGTGGTTCGGACACTGAAGCTTTCTTT.

This sequence joins TRBV21-1 and TRBJ1-4; TRBD1 is the table's D call and was not checked against the DNA. TRBV21-1 is a recognized pseudogene. This CDR3 has 17 amino acids. CDR3 in DNA: TGTGCCAGCAGCAAAGTGGGTGCGGACAGGGGGCCTCAAAAACTGTTTTTT. This codes for CASSKVGADRGPQKLFF.